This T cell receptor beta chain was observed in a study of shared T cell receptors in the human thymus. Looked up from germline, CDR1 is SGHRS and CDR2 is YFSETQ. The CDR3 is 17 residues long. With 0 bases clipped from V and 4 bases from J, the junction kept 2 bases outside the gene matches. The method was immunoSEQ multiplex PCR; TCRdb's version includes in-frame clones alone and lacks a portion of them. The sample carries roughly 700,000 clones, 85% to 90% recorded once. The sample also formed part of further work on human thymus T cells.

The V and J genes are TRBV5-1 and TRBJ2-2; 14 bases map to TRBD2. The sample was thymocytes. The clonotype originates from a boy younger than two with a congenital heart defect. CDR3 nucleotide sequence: TGCGCCAGCAGCTTGGGACTAGCGGGAGGGGCCACCGGGGAGCTGTTTTTT. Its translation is CASSLGLAGGATGELFF.